This TCR beta chain was recorded in a study of blood T cell repertoires in COVID-19. Study information: Samples taken during acute and convalescent COVID-19 were collected in the United States, Italy and Spain. PBMCs, B-cell-depleted T cells, or T cells were the source of the cDNA or gDNA that made up the material.

The authors' processing: Amplification with reference gene primers provided the estimates of nucleated cell counts. Profiling relied on immunoSEQ multiplex PCR, and the TCRdb table lists in-frame clones only, not all of them. V and J calls and clone size follow that table, whereas D and trimming were derived from the DNA. The sample has tens of thousands of clones, around four fifths seen once. Trimming at V came to 1 base and at J to 4 bases, leaving 6 bases not matched to a gene. The germline CDR1 and CDR2 sequences are SGHVS and FQNEAQ. There are 15 residues in the CDR3. The chain recombines TRBV7-8 with TRBJ1-2; TRBD1 aligns across 7 bases. The specimen sequenced was peripheral blood. The TCR was taken from a human donor in a cohort sampled during active COVID-19. The CDR3 spells CASSLVRTGIYGYTF. Written as DNA, the CDR3 is TGTGCCAGCAGCTTAGTCAGGACAGGCATCTATGGCTACACCTTC.